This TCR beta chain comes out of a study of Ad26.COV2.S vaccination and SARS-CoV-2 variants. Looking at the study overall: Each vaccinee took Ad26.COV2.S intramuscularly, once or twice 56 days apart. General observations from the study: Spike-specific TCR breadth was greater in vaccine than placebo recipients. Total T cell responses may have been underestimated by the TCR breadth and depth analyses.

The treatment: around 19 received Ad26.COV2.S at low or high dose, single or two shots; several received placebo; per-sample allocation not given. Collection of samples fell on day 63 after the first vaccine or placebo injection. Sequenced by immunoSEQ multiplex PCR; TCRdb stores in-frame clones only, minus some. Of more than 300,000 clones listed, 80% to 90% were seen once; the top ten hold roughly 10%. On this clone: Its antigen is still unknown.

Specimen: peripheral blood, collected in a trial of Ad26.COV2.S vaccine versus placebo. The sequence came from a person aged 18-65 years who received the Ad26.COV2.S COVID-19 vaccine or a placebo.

The CDR3 region has the DNA TGTGCCACCAGTGATGGCCCCTCCGAGCAGTACTTC. Encoded protein: CATSDGPSEQYF. The chain joins TRBV24-1 to TRBJ2-7, with unresolved D. Trimming removed 3 bases from V and 6 bases from J, with 8 bases in between. Germline V lookup: CDR1 KGHDR, CDR2 SFDVKD. The CDR3 runs 12 residues.